This T cell receptor (beta chain) was sequenced in a study of early T cells in non-severe SARS-CoV-2 infection. Study as a whole: Chains from this unsorted whole-blood bulk RNA could not be paired.

The table lists this clonotype with a few counts. Its antigen is as yet unknown. Attached unique molecular identifiers marked individual cDNA molecules. TCRdb redid the calling of the 5' RACE reads with MiXCR, one entry per CDR3 protein. The table has under 70,000 distinct CDR3 sequences, approximately 10% seen once; the top ten hold 3.8%. This CDR3 has 18 amino acids. CDR1 is MNHEY, CDR2 SVGAGI, per germline. V lost 6 bases, J lost 0 bases, and 22 bases lay in between. Study conclusions and caveats: Anti-spike CD8 responses were favored by VDJdb matching, which missed private and CD4 specificities.

This TCR came from an adult who was a healthcare worker with PCR-confirmed SARS-CoV-2 infection or an uninfected control (not recorded which). The V and J genes are TRBV6-5 and TRBJ2-3; tentative D call: TRBD2 (5 bases). Material: whole blood. Here the CDR3 DNA reads TGTGCCAGCAGATCCCGGGGTATGGTGCGGGCTAGCACAGATACGCAGTATTTT. It codes for CASRSRGMVRASTDTQYF.